This T cell receptor (beta chain) is drawn from a study of graft-versus-host responses after intestinal transplantation (dated by TCRdb to the early 2020s). Regarding the research as a whole: The transplants that recipients received were multivisceral, liver-intestinal, or isolated intestinal. Every recipient was given anti-thymocyte globulin induction, then maintenance tacrolimus and steroids for around three years. After intestinal transplantation, graft-versus-host and host-versus-graft alloreactive T cell clones in the graft, circulation and bone marrow were tracked using bulk TCR-beta CDR3 sequencing. To identify alloreactive clones, pre-transplant mixed lymphocyte reaction products were sequenced and compared with unstimulated pre-transplant donor and recipient T cells. Of the roughly 26 intestinal transplant recipients enrolled in the cohort, one of whom was a retransplant, a few patients without pretransplant specimens were excluded. A peak of at least 4% donor T cells among recipient peripheral blood mononuclear cells was the definition used for donor T cell macrochimerism. Samples from a few later patients were sequenced in-house on an Illumina MiSeq with MiXCR processing rather than by the commercial service. Overall results and qualifications from the work: GvH clones were found in recipient bone marrow, and some of the GvH clones appeared earlier in ileal mucosa or blood, which is consistent with an intestinal mucosal origin. Patients with donor T cell macrochimerism had high GvH to HvG T cell clonal ratios in their allografts. The relatively low number and heterogeneity of intestinal transplant patients limited the conclusions. Early after transplant, declines in HvG clones were associated with peak levels of circulating GvH clones.

For CDR1 and CDR2, the germline V gene (reference sequence) lists WNHNN and SYGVQD. Spanning cysteine to phenylalanine, the CDR3 consists of 15 amino acids. The entry retains the CDR3 DNA only, 45 bases that are in frame from base 1. Trimming at the junction amounts to 6 bases on V and 6 bases on J, and the germline ends lie 18 bases apart. With respect to this clone: The specificity of this receptor is unknown. No clone much larger than this one lies a single base away; base qualities are absent.

Blood samples were collected up to 4 times in the first month after transplant and then at least monthly when available. Library creation used the immunoSEQ multiplex PCR assay. Adaptive Biotechnologies carried out high-throughput TCR-beta CDR3 sequencing of genomic DNA for most patients. For the original study's pipeline: TCR sequencing data for some 19 patients were retrieved from Adaptive's ImmunoSEQ software; a few other patients were processed with MiXCR and VDJtools. Because the origin of CDR3 nucleotide sequences shared between donor and recipient could not be assigned, those sequences were removed. At least 2-fold expansion over unstimulated cells and a minimum CFSE-low frequency of 0.002% (template counts) or 0.001% (read counts) were required for clones to be classified as alloreactive. Clones detected in sequenced pre-transplant spleen, lymph node, or MLR CFSE-low populations of the donor or recipient were defined as mappable. The cumulative frequency of alloreactive clones was calculated as a percentage of all sequences, weighted by copy number. TCRdb obtained this table from immuneACCESS and retained in-frame rearrangements with V and J assigned. These tables miss some clones; where compared with another copy, unresolved V genes account for less than half of the shortfall, and the remainder is unexplained. V and J calls and clone size are given by that table; D and trimming were obtained from the DNA. The sample table lists 40,000 or so clones, just over 90% of them with a count of one. The ten largest clonotypes hold less than 4% of the sample.

The V and J segments used are TRBV10-1 and TRBJ2-1; the best D guess is TRBD2, with 6 bases matching. The source is a human patient who received an intestinal transplant, so some T cells may come from the graft donor. Sequences were derived from PBMCs, sampled approximately 100 weeks after intestinal transplantation. At the DNA level, the sequence is TGCGCCAGCAGCGTCGGAGGGCCTTTATTCAATGAGCAGTTCTTC. Its product reads: CASSVGGPLFNEQFF.